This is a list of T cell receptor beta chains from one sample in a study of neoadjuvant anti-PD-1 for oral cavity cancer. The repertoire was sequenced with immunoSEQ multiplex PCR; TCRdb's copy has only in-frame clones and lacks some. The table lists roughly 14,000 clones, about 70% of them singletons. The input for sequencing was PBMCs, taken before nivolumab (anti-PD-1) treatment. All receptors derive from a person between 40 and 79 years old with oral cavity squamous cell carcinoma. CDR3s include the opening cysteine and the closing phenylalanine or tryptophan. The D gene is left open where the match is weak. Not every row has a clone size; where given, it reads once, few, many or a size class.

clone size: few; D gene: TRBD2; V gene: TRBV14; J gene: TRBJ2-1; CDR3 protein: CASSPPGGRAGEQFF; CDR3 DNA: TGTGCCAGCAGCCCCCCCGGCGGGAGGGCCGGCGAGCAGTTCTTC
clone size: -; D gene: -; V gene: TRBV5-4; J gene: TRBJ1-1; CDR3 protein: CASSLGGGINTEAFF; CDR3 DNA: TGTGCCAGCAGCTTGGGGGGAGGGATCAACACTGAAGCTTTCTTT
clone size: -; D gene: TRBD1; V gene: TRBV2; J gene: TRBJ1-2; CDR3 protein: CASQGGRSGYTF; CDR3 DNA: TGTGCCAGCCAGGGGGGGCGAAGCGGCTACACCTTC
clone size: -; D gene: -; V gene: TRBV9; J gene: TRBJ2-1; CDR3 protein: CASSVGQSNEQFF; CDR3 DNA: TGTGCCAGCAGCGTGGGGCAGTCCAATGAGCAGTTCTTC
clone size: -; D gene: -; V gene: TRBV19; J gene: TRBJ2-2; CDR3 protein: CASREAGANTGELFF; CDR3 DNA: TGTGCCAGTAGAGAAGCAGGGGCGAACACCGGGGAGCTGTTTTTT
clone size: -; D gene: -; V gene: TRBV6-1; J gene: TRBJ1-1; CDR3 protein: CASRVGLNTEAFF; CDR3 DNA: TGTGCCAGCCGGGTGGGGTTGAACACTGAAGCTTTCTTT
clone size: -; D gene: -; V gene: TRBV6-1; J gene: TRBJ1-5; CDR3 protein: CASSEAGVPNQPQHF; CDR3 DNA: TGTGCCAGCAGTGAAGCGGGGGTTCCCAATCAGCCCCAGCATTTT
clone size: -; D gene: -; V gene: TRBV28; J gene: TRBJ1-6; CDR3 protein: CASTRGSYNSPLHF; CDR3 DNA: TGTGCCAGCACTCGCGGATCCTATAATTCACCCCTCCACTTT
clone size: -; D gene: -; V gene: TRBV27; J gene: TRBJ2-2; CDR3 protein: CASSPRDHTGELFF; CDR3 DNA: TGTGCCAGCAGTCCCCGGGACCATACCGGGGAGCTGTTTTTT
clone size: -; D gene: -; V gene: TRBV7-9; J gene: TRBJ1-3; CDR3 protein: CASSYGGVTGNTIYF; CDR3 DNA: TGTGCCAGCAGCTACGGCGGGGTGACTGGAAACACCATATATTTT
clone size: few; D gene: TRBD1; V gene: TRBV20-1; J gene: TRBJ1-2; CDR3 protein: CSARDRGQDF; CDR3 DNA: TGCAGTGCTAGAGATCGTGGACAGGATTTC
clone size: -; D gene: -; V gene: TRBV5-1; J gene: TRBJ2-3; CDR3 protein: CASSQPADTQYF; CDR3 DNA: TGCGCCAGCAGCCAACCCGCGGATACGCAGTATTTT
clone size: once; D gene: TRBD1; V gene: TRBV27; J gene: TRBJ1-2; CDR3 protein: CASSPRGQGYGYTF; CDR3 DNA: TGTGCCAGCAGCCCCCGAGGACAGGGCTATGGCTACACCTTC
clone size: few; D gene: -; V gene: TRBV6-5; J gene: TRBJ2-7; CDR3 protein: CASSANSGVYEQYF; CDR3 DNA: TGTGCCAGCAGCGCTAACTCAGGGGTCTACGAGCAGTACTTC
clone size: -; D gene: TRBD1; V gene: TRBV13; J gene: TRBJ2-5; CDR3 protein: CASSLLKGASVEETQYF; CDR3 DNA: TGTGCCAGCAGCTTATTGAAGGGGGCGAGTGTCGAGGAGACCCAGTACTTC
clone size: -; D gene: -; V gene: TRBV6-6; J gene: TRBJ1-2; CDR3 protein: CASSYSRQINNYGYTF; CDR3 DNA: TGTGCCAGCAGTTACTCGAGGCAGATAAATAACTATGGCTACACCTTC
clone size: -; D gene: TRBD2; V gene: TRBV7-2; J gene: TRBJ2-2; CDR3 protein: CASSLAGGKNTGELFF; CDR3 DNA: TGTGCCAGCAGCTTAGCGGGGGGGAAGAACACCGGGGAGCTGTTTTTT
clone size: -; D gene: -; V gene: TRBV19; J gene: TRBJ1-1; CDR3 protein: CASSGREGGTEAFF; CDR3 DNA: TGTGCCAGTAGTGGTCGCGAAGGGGGCACTGAAGCTTTCTTT
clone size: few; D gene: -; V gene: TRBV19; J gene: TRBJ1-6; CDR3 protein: CASRTVEWDSPLHF; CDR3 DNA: TGTGCCAGTCGGACGGTTGAATGGGATTCACCCCTCCACTTT
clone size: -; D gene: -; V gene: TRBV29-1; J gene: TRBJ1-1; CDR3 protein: CSVTPTLNAEAFF; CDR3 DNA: TGCAGCGTTACCCCCACCTTAAACGCTGAAGCTTTCTTT
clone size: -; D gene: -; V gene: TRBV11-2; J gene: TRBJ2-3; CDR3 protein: CASSLDGGSTDTQYF; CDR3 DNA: TGTGCCAGCAGCTTAGACGGGGGCAGCACAGATACGCAGTATTTT
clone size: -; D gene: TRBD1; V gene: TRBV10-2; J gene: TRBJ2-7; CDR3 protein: CASIGTASTYEQYF; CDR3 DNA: TGCGCCAGCATCGGGACAGCCTCCACCTACGAGCAGTACTTC
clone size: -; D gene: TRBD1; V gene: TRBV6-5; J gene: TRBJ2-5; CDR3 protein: CASRQTGVETQYF; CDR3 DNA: TGTGCCAGCAGGCAAACAGGGGTAGAGACCCAGTACTTC
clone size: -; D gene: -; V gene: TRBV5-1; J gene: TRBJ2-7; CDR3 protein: CASSSISYEQYF; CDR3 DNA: TGCGCCAGCAGCTCCATTTCCTACGAGCAGTACTTC
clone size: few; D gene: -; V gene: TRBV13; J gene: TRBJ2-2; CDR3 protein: CASSSRGAYNTGELFF; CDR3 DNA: TGTGCCAGCAGCTCTCGGGGGGCGTATAACACCGGGGAGCTGTTTTTT
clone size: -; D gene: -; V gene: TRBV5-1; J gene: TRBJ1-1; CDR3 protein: CASSIQRNTEAFF; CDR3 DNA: TGCGCCAGCAGCATTCAGAGAAACACTGAAGCTTTCTTT
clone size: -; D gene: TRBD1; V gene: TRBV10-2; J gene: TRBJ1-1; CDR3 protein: CASSDLTGVGAFF; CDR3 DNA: TGCGCCAGCAGTGATTTGACAGGGGTAGGGGCTTTCTTT
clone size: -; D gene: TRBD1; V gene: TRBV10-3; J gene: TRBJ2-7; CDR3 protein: CAISESHPTGGRDEQYF; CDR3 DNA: TGTGCCATCAGTGAGTCGCACCCGACAGGGGGAAGGGACGAGCAGTACTTC
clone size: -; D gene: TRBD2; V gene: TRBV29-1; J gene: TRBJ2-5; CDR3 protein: CSVRSGAQETQYF; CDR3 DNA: TGCAGCGTTCGTAGCGGGGCCCAAGAGACCCAGTACTTC
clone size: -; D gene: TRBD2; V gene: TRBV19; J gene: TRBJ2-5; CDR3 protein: CASSILAGGLETQYF; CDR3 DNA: TGTGCCAGTAGTATACTAGCGGGGGGGCTTGAGACCCAGTACTTC
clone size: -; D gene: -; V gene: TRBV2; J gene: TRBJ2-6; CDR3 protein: CASSDRRPSGANVLTF; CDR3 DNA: TGTGCCAGCAGTGATCGGCGGCCCTCTGGGGCCAACGTCCTGACTTTC
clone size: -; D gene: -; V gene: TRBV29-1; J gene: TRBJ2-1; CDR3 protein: CSVEHGHNEQFF; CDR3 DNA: TGCAGCGTTGAGCACGGCCACAATGAGCAGTTCTTC
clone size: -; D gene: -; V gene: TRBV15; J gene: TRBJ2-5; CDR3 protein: CATSRERGQGETQYF; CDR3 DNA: TGTGCCACCAGCAGAGAAAGGGGCCAGGGAGAGACCCAGTACTTC
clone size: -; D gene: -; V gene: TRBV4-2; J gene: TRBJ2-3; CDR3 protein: CASSQGLASGLTQYF; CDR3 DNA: TGTGCCAGCAGCCAAGGTCTAGCCTCAGGACTTACGCAGTATTTT
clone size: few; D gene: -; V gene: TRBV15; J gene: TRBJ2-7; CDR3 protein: CATSRGTSYEQYF; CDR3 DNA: TGTGCCACCAGCAGAGGAACCTCGTACGAGCAGTACTTC
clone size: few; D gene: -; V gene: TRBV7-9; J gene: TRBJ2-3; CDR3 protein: CASSLGTASTDTQYF; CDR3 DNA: TGTGCCAGCAGCCTCGGGACGGCCAGCACAGATACGCAGTATTTT
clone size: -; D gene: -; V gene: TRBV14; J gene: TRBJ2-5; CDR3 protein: CASSRGERSQETQYF; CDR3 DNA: TGTGCCAGCAGCCGAGGGGAGAGGAGCCAAGAGACCCAGTACTTC
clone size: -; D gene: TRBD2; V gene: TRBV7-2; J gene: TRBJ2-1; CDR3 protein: CASSLAGTNNEQFF; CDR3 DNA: TGTGCCAGCAGCTTAGCGGGGACTAACAATGAGCAGTTCTTC
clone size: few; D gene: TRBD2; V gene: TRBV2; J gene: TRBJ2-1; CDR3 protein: CASNGGDGATFEQFF; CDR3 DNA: TGTGCCAGCAATGGGGGGGACGGAGCCACCTTTGAGCAGTTCTTC
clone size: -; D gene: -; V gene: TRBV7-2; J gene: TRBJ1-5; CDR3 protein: CASSASSTRQPQHF; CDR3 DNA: TGTGCCAGCAGCGCTTCTTCGACCAGGCAGCCCCAGCATTTT
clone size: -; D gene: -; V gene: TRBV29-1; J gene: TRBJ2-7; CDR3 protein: CSMTRRPGGEQYF; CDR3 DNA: TGCAGCATGACCCGCCGGCCCGGCGGCGAGCAGTACTTC
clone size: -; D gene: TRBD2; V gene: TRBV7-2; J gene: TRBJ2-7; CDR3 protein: CASSSGLAASPYEQYF; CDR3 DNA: TGTGCCAGCAGTTCGGGACTAGCGGCTTCCCCGTACGAGCAGTACTTC
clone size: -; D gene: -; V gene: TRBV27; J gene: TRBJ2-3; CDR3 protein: CASNPAGHFATDTQYF; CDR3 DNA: TGTGCCAGCAATCCCGCAGGGCACTTTGCCACAGATACGCAGTATTTT
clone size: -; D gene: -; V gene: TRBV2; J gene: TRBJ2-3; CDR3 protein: CATSLTAGPTDTQYF; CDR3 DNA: TGTGCCACCAGCCTAACTGCGGGGCCCACAGATACGCAGTATTTT
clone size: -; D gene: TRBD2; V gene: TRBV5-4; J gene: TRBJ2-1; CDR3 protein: CASTSWDIGLAGSNEQFF; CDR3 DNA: TGTGCCAGCACCTCCTGGGACATTGGACTAGCGGGTTCTAATGAGCAGTTCTTC
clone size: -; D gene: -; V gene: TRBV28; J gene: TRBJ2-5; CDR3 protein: CASSFVEGWTETQYF; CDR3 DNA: TGTGCCAGCAGTTTCGTGGAGGGTTGGACGGAGACCCAGTACTTC
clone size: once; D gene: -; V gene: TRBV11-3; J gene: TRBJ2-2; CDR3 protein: CASSPRDTYTGELFF; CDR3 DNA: TGTGCCAGCAGCCCTCGGGACACCTACACCGGGGAGCTGTTTTTT
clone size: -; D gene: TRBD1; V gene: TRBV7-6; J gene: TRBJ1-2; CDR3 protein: CASSLGAVGQGEGGYTF; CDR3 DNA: TGTGCCAGCAGCTTAGGGGCAGTTGGACAGGGTGAAGGCGGCTACACCTTC
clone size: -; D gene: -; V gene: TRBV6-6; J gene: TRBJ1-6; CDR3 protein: CASSYQNSPLHF; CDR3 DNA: TGTGCCAGCAGTTACCAGAATTCACCCCTCCACTTT
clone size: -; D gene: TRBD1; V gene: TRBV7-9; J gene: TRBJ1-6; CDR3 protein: CASSRETGGLIPLHF; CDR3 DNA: TGTGCCAGCAGCAGGGAGACAGGGGGCCTTATACCCCTCCACTTT
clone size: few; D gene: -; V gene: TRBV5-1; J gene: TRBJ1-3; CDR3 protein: CASSFNPGQKTPSGNTIYF; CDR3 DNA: TGCGCCAGCAGCTTCAATCCGGGACAAAAGACTCCCTCTGGAAACACCATATATTTT
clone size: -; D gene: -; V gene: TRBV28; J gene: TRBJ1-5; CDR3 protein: CASSLTGMGNQPQHF; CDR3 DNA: TGTGCCAGCAGTTTAACCGGGATGGGCAATCAGCCCCAGCATTTT
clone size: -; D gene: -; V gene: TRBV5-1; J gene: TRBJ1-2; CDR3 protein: CASSFSGGNYGYTF; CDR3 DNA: TGCGCCAGCAGCTTCTCGGGAGGGAACTATGGCTACACCTTC
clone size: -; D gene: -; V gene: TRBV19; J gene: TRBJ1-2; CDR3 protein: CASTLQGRGDYGYTF; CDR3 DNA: TGTGCCAGTACCCTCCAGGGGAGAGGGGACTATGGCTACACCTTC
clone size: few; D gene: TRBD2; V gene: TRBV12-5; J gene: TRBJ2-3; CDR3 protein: CASGSGTSGSADTQYF; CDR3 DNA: TGTGCTAGTGGTTCCGGGACTAGCGGGAGTGCAGATACGCAGTATTTT
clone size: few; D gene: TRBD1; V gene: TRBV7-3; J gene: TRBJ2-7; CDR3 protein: CASSGTGEAEQYF; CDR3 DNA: TGTGCCAGCAGCGGGACAGGGGAGGCCGAGCAGTACTTC
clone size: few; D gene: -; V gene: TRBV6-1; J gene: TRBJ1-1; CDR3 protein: CASQDGFNTEAFF; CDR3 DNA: TGTGCCAGCCAAGACGGATTCAACACTGAAGCTTTCTTT
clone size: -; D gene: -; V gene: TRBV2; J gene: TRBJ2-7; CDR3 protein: CASNAGGPYEQYF; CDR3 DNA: TGTGCCAGCAACGCGGGTGGCCCCTACGAGCAGTACTTC
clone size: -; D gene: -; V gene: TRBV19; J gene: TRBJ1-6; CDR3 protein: CASIARDRDNSPLHF; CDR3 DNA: TGTGCCAGTATCGCCCGGGACCGGGATAATTCACCCCTCCACTTT